This TCR beta chain was observed in a study of blood T cell repertoires in COVID-19 (dated by TCRdb to about 2020). A note on the overall study: Collaborator samples came from the United States, Italy and Spain and covered acute and convalescent phases of COVID-19. The prospective study material was composed of cDNA or gDNA derived from T cells, B-cell-depleted T cells, or PBMCs. The dataset comprised deeply sampled blood TCRbeta repertoires from subjects exposed to, actively infected with, or recovered from COVID-19. A freely available public database, intended as a resource for researchers studying the immune response to SARS-CoV-2, is where the repertoires were released. Samples came from the ongoing ImmuneRACE study (first 160 participants) plus 1,254 subjects from 6 global collaborators. Nearly every sample came with metadata listing a de-identified subject ID, COVID-19 status, age in years and sex. HLA class I and class II types, where available, came from metadata supplied by the sample provider rather than from assay-based typing. General conclusions and limits of the study: Clinical and demographic metadata were provided uncurated, with the amount varying by source and participant.

In the case of this clone: Its specific antigen is unknown. Per-nucleotide qualities are absent, and no much larger clonotype sits a single base away.

The immunoSEQ Assay, a bias-controlled multiplex PCR, was used to amplify TCRbeta CDR3 regions from genomic DNA. The source study handled its data this way. Within the assay, amplification of reference gene primers was used to estimate how many nucleated cells each sample contained. Sequence reads were collapsed and filtered to measure the absolute abundance of every unique TCRbeta CDR3 rearrangement. For each sample, productive Simpson clonality was calculated as the square root of Simpson's diversity index across productive rearrangements. What TCRdb holds here is the immuneACCESS table cut down to in-frame rearrangements. Part of the clones is not present; checked against another copy, under half of the missing clones reflect an unresolved V gene, and the others are unexplained. The DNA gave D and trimming, while V, J and clone size come from that table. For this sample the table gives under 200,000 clones, of which about 90% were detected only once. Roughly 2.6% of the sample belongs to the ten largest clones.

Spanning cysteine to phenylalanine, the CDR3 consists of 17 amino acids. Kept here is only the CDR3 DNA, which spans 51 bases and is read in frame from base 1. Sequences MNHNS (CDR1) and SASEGT (CDR2) are obtained from the germline V gene. V is clipped by 4 bases and J by 5 bases, and the sequence between their germline boundaries is 21 bases long. The collaborating institutions used their own protocols to collect whole blood in K2EDTA tubes. For TCRbeta analysis, collaborators shipped samples as frozen whole blood, isolated PBMCs, or DNA extracted from either of those sample types. This receptor chain uses TRBV6-1 and TRBJ1-5; no D segment can be confidently identified. Material for sequencing was peripheral blood. This clonotype was obtained from a man aged 35 to 55 with active or convalescent COVID-19. The CDR3 corresponds to CASSVRAGMRSDQPQHF. The DNA reads TGTGCCAGCAGTGTACGCGCGGGGATGAGATCTGATCAGCCCCAGCATTTT.